The 3 T cell receptor beta chains in this list originate from one sample, sequenced in a study of blood T cells in healthy people across ages. Combining a sample-barcoded 5' primer with a J-beta primer mix, a second PCR ran for about 6 to 12 cycles. TCRdb re-analysed the 5' RACE reads in MiXCR, keeping a single row per CDR3 protein. Among 1.5 million to 2 million distinct CDR3 sequences listed, 49% were seen once. Input material: blood. The receptors originated from a middle-aged woman in good health.

Comments on this clonotype: This may arise from a read error, as a much more abundant clone is one base away. The chain is built from TRBV5-1 and TRBJ2-7; 9 bases align to TRBD1. CDR1 SGHRS and CDR2 YFSETQ come from the germline V gene. CDR3 size: 15 residues. The CDR3 coding sequence is TGCGCCAGCAGCTTGAACGGACAGGGGAACTACGGGCAGTACTTC. It yields the protein CASSLNGQGNYGQYF.

This chain joins TRBV29-1 and TRBJ2-7; a possible D gene is TRBD1 (5 bases). V lost 5 bases and J lost 0, with 11 bases in between. This CDR3 is 13 amino acids long. Germline V CDR1 and CDR2: SQVTM, ANQGSEA. The CDR3 nucleotides are TGCAGCGTTACGACAGATTCCTCCTACGAGCAGTACTTC. It yields the protein CSVTTDSSYEQYF.

J is TRBJ2-3 and V is TRBV20-1; possibly TRBD1 for D (5 bases). The ends were cut back, 6 bases at V and 3 bases at J, with 16 bases in the middle. Germline V gives CDR1 DFQATT, CDR2 SNEGSKA (reference sequence). The CDR3 runs 14 residues. The CDR3 DNA reads TGCAGTGCCCGAGCAGGGTGGGGTACAGATACGCAGTATTTT. Translating gives CSARAGWGTDTQYF.